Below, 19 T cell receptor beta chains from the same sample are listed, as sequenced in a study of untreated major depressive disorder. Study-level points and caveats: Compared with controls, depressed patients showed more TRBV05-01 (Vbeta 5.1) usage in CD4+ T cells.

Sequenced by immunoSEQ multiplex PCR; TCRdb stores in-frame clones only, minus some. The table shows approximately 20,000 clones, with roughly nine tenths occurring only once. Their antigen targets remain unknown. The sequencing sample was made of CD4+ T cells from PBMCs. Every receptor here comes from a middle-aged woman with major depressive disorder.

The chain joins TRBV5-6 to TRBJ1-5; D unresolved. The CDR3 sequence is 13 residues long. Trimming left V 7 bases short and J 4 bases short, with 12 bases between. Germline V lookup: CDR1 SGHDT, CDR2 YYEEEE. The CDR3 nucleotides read TGTGCCAGCCGCCGGGAGGGTAATCAGCCCCAGCATTTT. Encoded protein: CASRREGNQPQHF.

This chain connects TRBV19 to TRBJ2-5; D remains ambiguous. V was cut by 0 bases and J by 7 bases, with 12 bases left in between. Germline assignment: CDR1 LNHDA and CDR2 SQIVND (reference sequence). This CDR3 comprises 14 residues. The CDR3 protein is CASSIDPSGRTQYF. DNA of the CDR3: TGTGCCAGTAGTATAGACCCCTCGGGTCGGACCCAGTACTTC.

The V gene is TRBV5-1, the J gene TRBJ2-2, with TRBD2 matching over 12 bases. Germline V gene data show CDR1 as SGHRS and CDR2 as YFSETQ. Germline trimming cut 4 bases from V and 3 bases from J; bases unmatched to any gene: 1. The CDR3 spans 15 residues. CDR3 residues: CASSPSGRDTGELFF. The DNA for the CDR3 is TGCGCCAGCAGCCCTAGCGGGAGGGACACCGGGGAGCTGTTTTTT.

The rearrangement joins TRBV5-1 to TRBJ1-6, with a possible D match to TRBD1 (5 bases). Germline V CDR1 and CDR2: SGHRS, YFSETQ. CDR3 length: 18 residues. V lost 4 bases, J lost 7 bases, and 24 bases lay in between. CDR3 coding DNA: TGCGCCAGCAGCCAAAGACCGGGGACGGAGTTTTCGAATTCACCCCTCCACTTT. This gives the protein CASSQRPGTEFSNSPLHF.

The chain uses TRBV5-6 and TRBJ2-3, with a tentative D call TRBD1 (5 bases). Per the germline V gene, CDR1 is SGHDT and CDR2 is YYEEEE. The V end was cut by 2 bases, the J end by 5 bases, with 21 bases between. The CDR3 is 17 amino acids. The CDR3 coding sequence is TGTGCCAGCAGCTTAAGCATCAGGGCTGGATCGATAGATACGCAGTATTTT. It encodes CASSLSIRAGSIDTQYF.

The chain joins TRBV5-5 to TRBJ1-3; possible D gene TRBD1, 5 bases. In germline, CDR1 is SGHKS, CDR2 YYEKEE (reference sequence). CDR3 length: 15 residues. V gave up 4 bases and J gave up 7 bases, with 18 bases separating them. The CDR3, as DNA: TGTGCCAGCAGCCTTGAATACGGGGCGGGGAACACCATATATTTT. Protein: CASSLEYGAGNTIYF.

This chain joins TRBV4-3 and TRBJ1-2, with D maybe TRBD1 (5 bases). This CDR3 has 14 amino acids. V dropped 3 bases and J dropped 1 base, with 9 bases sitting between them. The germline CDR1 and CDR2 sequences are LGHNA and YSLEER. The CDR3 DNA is TGCGCCAGCAGCCAGTCAGACAGTAACTATGGCTACACCTTC. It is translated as CASSQSDSNYGYTF.

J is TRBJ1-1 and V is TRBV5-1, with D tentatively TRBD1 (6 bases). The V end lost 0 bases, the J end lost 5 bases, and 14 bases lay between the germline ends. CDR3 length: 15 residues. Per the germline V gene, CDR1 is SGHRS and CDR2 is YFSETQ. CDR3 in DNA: TGCGCCAGCAGCTTGGAGGGCAGGGGTTATACTGAAGCTTTCTTT. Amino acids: CASSLEGRGYTEAFF.

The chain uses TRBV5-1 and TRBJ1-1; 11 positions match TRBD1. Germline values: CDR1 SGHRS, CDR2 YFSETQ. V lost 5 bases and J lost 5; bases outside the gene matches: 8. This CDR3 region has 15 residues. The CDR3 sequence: CASRPRTGGGTEAFF. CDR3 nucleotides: TGCGCCAGCAGACCACGGACAGGGGGCGGGACTGAAGCTTTCTTT.

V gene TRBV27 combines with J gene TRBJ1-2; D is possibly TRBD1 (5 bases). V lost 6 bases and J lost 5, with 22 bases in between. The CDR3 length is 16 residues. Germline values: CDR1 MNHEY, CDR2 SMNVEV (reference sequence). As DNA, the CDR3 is TGTGCCAGCAGGACCAGCAAGTTTCTCGGGGGGTATGGCTACACCTTC. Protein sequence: CASRTSKFLGGYGYTF.

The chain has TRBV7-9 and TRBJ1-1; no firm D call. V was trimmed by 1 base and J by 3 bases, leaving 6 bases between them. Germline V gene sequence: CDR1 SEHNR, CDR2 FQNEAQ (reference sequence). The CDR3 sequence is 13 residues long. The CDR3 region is CASSLDLDTEAFF. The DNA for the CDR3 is TGTGCCAGCAGCTTAGACTTGGACACTGAAGCTTTCTTT.

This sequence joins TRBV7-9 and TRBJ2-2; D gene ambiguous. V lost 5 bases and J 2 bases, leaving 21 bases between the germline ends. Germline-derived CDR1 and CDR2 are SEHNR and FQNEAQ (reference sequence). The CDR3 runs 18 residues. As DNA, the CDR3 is TGTGCCAGCAGCCCCTGGACGGCGAGGATACTAAACACCGGGGAGCTGTTTTTT. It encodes CASSPWTARILNTGELFF.

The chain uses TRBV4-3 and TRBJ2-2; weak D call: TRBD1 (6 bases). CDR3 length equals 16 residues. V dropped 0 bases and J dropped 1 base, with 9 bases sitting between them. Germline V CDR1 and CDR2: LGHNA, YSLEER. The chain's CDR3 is CASSQETGRNTGELFF. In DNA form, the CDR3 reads TGCGCCAGCAGCCAAGAAACAGGGAGGAACACCGGGGAGCTGTTTTTT.

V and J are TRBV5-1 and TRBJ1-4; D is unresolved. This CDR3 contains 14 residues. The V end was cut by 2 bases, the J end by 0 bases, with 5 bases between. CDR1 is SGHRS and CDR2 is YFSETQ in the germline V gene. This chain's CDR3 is CASSFGSTNEKLFF. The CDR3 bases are TGCGCCAGCAGCTTCGGGTCAACTAATGAAAAACTGTTTTTT.

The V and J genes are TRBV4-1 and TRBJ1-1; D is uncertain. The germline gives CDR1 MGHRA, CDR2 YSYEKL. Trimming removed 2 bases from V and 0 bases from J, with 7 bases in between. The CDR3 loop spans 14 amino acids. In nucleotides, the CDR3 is TGCGCCAGCAGCCAACAGTTAATGAACACTGAAGCTTTCTTT. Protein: CASSQQLMNTEAFF.

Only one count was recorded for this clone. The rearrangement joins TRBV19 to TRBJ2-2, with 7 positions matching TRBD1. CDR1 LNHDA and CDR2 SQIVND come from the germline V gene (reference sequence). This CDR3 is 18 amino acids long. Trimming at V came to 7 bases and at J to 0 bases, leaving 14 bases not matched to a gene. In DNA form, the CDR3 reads TGTGCCAGTACCCCGCCGGGACAGAAGTTCGCGAACACCGGGGAGCTGTTTTTT. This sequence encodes CASTPPGQKFANTGELFF.

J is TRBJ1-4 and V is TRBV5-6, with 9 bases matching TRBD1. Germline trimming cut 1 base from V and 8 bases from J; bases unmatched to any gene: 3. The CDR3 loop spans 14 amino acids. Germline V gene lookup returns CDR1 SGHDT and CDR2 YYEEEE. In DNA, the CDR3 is TGTGCCAGCAGCTTGTACAGGGGGCAAGAAAAACTGTTTTTT. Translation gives CASSLYRGQEKLFF.

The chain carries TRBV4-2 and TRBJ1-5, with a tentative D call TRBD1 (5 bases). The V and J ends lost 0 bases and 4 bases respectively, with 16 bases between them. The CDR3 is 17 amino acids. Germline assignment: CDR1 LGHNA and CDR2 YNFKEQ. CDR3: CASSQETPVTGNQPQHF. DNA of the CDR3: TGTGCCAGCAGCCAAGAAACTCCGGTTACAGGAAATCAGCCCCAGCATTTT.

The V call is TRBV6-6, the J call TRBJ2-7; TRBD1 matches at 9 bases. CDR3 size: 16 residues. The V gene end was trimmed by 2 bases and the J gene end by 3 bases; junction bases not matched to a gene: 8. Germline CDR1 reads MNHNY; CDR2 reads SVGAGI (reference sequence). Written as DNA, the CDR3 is TGTGCCAGCAGTTACGGTCTGGGGACAGGGAACTACGAGCAGTACTTC. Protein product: CASSYGLGTGNYEQYF.